The 7 T cell receptor beta chains below all came from one sample that was sequenced in a study of blood T cell dynamics during melanoma immunotherapy. Sample time point: pre-treatment baseline. Libraries were prepared by immunoSEQ multiplex PCR; TCRdb keeps only in-frame clonotypes and omits some of them. Of around 13,000 clones in the sample, around 85% were seen once. Source: blood, taken from a patient treated with checkpoint blockade. Receptor source: a human donor with melanoma.

This chain joins TRBV9 and TRBJ2-1, with TRBD2 identical over 12 bases. There are 18 residues in the CDR3. Germline trimming cut 3 bases from V and 3 bases from J; bases unmatched to any gene: 10. From germline, CDR1 is SGDLS and CDR2 YYNGEE. This CDR3 is CASSEGLAGFPGYNEQFF. DNA for the CDR3: TGTGCCAGCAGCGAGGGACTAGCGGGCTTCCCGGGCTACAATGAGCAGTTCTTC.

The chain couples TRBV6-4 to TRBJ2-1; no definite D call. The germline CDR1 and CDR2 sequences are MRHNA and SNTAGT. Trimming took off 0 bases at V and 2 bases at J, with 14 bases between the two ends. The CDR3 is 17 residues long. The CDR3 loop is CASSDSIVTSTYNEQFF. As DNA, the CDR3 is TGTGCCAGCAGTGACTCGATAGTGACATCAACCTACAATGAGCAGTTCTTC.

This chain uses TRBV20-1 with TRBJ2-7; tentative D call: TRBD2 (5 bases). Germline assignment: CDR1 DFQATT and CDR2 SNEGSKA (reference sequence). The CDR3 runs to 11 residues. V was cut by 6 bases and J by 3 bases, with 9 bases left in between. CDR3 sequence: CSAGGLYEQYF. The CDR3 nucleotides read TGCAGTGCCGGAGGACTCTACGAGCAGTACTTC.

The V gene is TRBV9, the J gene TRBJ2-1; D uncertain. Trimming removed 0 bases at V and 5 bases at J, with 12 bases between. The germline CDR1 and CDR2 sequences are SGDLS and YYNGEE. The CDR3 length is 15 residues. CDR3 sequence: CASSVGSLTHNEQFF. CDR3 nucleotide sequence: TGTGCCAGCAGCGTAGGATCCCTAACCCACAATGAGCAGTTCTTC.

The chain employs TRBV27 and TRBJ2-1; D ambiguous. Germline V CDR1 and CDR2: MNHEY, SMNVEV (reference sequence). Trimming stripped 3 bases from V and 11 bases from J, with 14 bases between. The CDR3 consists of 13 residues. The CDR3 loop reads CASSFSTYGQQFF. The CDR3 bases are TGTGCCAGCAGTTTCTCCACCTACGGGCAGCAGTTCTTC.

The chain links TRBV29-1 to TRBJ2-7, with 7 nucleotides matching TRBD1. The CDR3 length is 18 residues. The germline V gene encodes CDR1 SQVTM and CDR2 ANQGSEA. Trimming took 3 bases from V and 6 from J; bases not matched to a gene: 23. Here the CDR3 reads CSVDQNSGDSSWHCEQYF. Here the CDR3 DNA reads TGCAGCGTTGATCAAAATTCTGGGGACAGCTCCTGGCATTGCGAGCAGTACTTC.

The V call is TRBV7-9, the J call TRBJ2-5; D gene unclear. V was cut by 3 bases and J by 2 bases, with 4 bases left in between. From germline, CDR1 is SEHNR and CDR2 FQNEAQ (reference sequence). CDR3 length equals 12 residues. The CDR3 is CASSFSQETQYF. The CDR3 DNA sequence: TGTGCCAGCAGCTTCTCTCAAGAGACCCAGTACTTC.